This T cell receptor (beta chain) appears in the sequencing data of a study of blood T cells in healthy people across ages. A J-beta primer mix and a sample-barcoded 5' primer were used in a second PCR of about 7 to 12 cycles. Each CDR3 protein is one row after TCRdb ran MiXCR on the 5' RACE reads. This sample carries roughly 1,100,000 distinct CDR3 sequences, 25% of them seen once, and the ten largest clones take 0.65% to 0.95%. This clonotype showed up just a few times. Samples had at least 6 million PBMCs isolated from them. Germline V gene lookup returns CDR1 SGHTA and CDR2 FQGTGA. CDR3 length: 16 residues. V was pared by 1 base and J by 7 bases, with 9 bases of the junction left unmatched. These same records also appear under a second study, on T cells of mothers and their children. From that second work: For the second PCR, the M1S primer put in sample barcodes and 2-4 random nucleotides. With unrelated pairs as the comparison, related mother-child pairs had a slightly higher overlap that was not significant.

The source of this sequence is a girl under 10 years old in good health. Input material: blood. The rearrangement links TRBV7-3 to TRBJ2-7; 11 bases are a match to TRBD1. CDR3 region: CASSLNGGQGAREQYF. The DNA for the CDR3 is TGTGCCAGCAGCTTAAATGGCGGACAGGGGGCTCGGGAGCAGTACTTC.